Listed below are T cell receptor beta chains from one sample, sequenced in a study of cytomegalovirus exposure and HLA in healthy donors. Measured with immunoSEQ multiplex PCR; TCRdb has only the in-frame clones, and not every one. In the table there are 100,000 or so clones, approximately 80% of which are singletons. The sequenced sample consisted of PBMCs. The receptors originated from a man aged 25-45 years in good health and CMV-seropositive. Each CDR3 is given with its conserved first and last residue. A D gene is named only where the DNA matches it firmly. Where a row states a size, it is once, few, many or the class of an expanded clone; other rows omit it.

V: TRBV6-1; size: NA; D: TRBD1; J: TRBJ1-1; CDR3: CASRRDRDTEAFF; DNA: TGTGCCAGCCGCCGGGACAGGGATACTGAAGCTTTCTTT
V: TRBV28; size: NA; D: TRBD1; J: TRBJ2-1; CDR3: CASIRTGGYNEQFF; DNA: TGTGCCAGCATTAGGACAGGTGGTTACAATGAGCAGTTCTTC
V: TRBV19; size: NA; D: TRBD1; J: TRBJ2-7; CDR3: CATAPGQGLHEQYF; DNA: TGTGCCACTGCGCCGGGACAGGGGTTACACGAGCAGTACTTC
V: TRBV19; size: NA; D: NA; J: TRBJ1-2; CDR3: CASSIPGLSNGNGYTF; DNA: TGTGCCAGTAGTATCCCGGGACTAAGTAACGGCAATGGCTACACCTTC
V: TRBV7-9; size: NA; D: NA; J: TRBJ1-1; CDR3: CASSGDRLFEAFF; DNA: TGTGCCAGCAGCGGTGACAGGCTCTTTGAAGCTTTCTTT
V: TRBV28; size: NA; D: NA; J: TRBJ1-4; CDR3: CASEFQEKLFF; DNA: TGTGCCAGCGAATTTCAGGAAAAACTGTTTTTT
V: TRBV7-9; size: NA; D: NA; J: TRBJ1-3; CDR3: CASSLAGAGNTIYF; DNA: TGTGCCAGCAGCTTAGCCGGGGCTGGAAACACCATATATTTT
V: TRBV6-6; size: NA; D: NA; J: TRBJ2-5; CDR3: CASTTGAGTQYF; DNA: TGTGCCAGCACGACCGGCGCGGGGACCCAGTACTTC
V: TRBV6-6; size: NA; D: NA; J: TRBJ1-1; CDR3: CASSLTGDNTEAFF; DNA: TGTGCCAGCAGTCTGACGGGAGACAACACTGAAGCTTTCTTT
V: TRBV29-1; size: NA; D: NA; J: TRBJ1-3; CDR3: CSVELLGGSGNTIYF; DNA: TGCAGCGTTGAGTTGCTGGGGGGCTCTGGAAACACCATATATTTT
V: TRBV9; size: NA; D: TRBD1; J: TRBJ2-7; CDR3: CASSPQGVYEQYF; DNA: TGTGCCAGCAGCCCCCAGGGGGTCTACGAGCAGTACTTC
V: TRBV25-1; size: NA; D: TRBD1; J: TRBJ1-1; CDR3: CASGKGALGTEAFF; DNA: TGTGCCAGCGGAAAGGGGGCGCTGGGAACTGAAGCTTTCTTT
V: TRBV13; size: NA; D: TRBD1; J: TRBJ2-6; CDR3: CASSLGPRDSRSGANVLTF; DNA: TGTGCCAGCAGCTTAGGGCCCCGGGACAGCCGCTCTGGGGCCAACGTCCTGACTTTC
V: TRBV5-1; size: NA; D: TRBD1; J: TRBJ1-1; CDR3: CASSWGQGARTEAFF; DNA: TGCGCCAGCAGCTGGGGACAGGGGGCCAGAACTGAAGCTTTCTTT
V: TRBV10-3; size: NA; D: TRBD2; J: TRBJ2-5; CDR3: CATGLAFETQYF; DNA: TGTGCCACGGGACTAGCGTTTGAGACCCAGTACTTC
V: TRBV2; size: few; D: TRBD1; J: TRBJ2-2; CDR3: CASSGQEEPGELFF; DNA: TGTGCCAGCAGCGGACAGGAAGAACCCGGGGAGCTGTTTTTT
V: TRBV6-6; size: few; D: NA; J: TRBJ1-3; CDR3: CASSWPGGNTIYF; DNA: TGTGCCAGCAGTTGGCCAGGTGGAAACACCATATATTTT
V: TRBV25-1; size: NA; D: NA; J: TRBJ2-6; CDR3: CASSFRGGSGANVLTF; DNA: TGTGCCAGCAGTTTCAGGGGCGGCTCTGGGGCCAACGTCCTGACTTTC
V: TRBV6-4; size: NA; D: TRBD2; J: TRBJ2-3; CDR3: CASSDGRATDTQYF; DNA: TGTGCCAGCAGTGACGGGAGGGCCACAGATACGCAGTATTTT
V: TRBV5-1; size: NA; D: TRBD2; J: TRBJ2-3; CDR3: CASSLGLAGGNTDTQYF; DNA: TGCGCCAGCAGCTTAGGACTAGCGGGGGGAAACACAGATACGCAGTATTTT
V: TRBV4-1; size: NA; D: NA; J: TRBJ1-1; CDR3: CASSQVQGNTEAFF; DNA: TGCGCCAGCAGCCAGGTACAGGGGAACACTGAAGCTTTCTTT
V: TRBV7-6; size: NA; D: TRBD1; J: TRBJ2-7; CDR3: CASSSLPGQYEQYF; DNA: TGTGCCAGCAGCTCACTCCCGGGACAGTACGAGCAGTACTTC
V: TRBV27; size: once; D: NA; J: TRBJ1-6; CDR3: CATQREGDNSPLHF; DNA: TGTGCCACCCAACGGGAGGGGGATAATTCACCCCTCCACTTT
V: TRBV5-1; size: NA; D: TRBD1; J: TRBJ1-2; CDR3: CASSWGQGVGGYTF; DNA: TGCGCCAGCAGCTGGGGACAGGGAGTAGGTGGCTACACCTTC
V: TRBV13; size: NA; D: NA; J: TRBJ2-5; CDR3: CASSPGGETQYF; DNA: TGTGCCAGCAGCCCCGGGGGAGAGACCCAGTACTTC
V: TRBV30; size: NA; D: TRBD1; J: TRBJ2-1; CDR3: CAWRPSGGLYNEQFF; DNA: TGTGCCTGGAGGCCATCAGGGGGCCTCTACAATGAGCAGTTCTTC
V: TRBV4-1; size: once; D: TRBD2; J: TRBJ2-3; CDR3: CASSLRLAGETDTQYF; DNA: TGCGCCAGCAGCCTGCGGTTAGCGGGGGAAACAGATACGCAGTATTTT
V: TRBV7-9; size: NA; D: TRBD2; J: TRBJ2-1; CDR3: CASSWVAGAPSGQFF; DNA: TGTGCCAGCAGCTGGGTAGCGGGGGCCCCTTCCGGGCAGTTCTTC
V: TRBV18; size: NA; D: NA; J: TRBJ2-3; CDR3: CASSSGPEEDTQYF; DNA: TGTGCCAGCTCATCGGGTCCTGAGGAAGATACGCAGTATTTT
V: TRBV11-3; size: NA; D: NA; J: TRBJ2-4; CDR3: CASSPNEKNIQYF; DNA: TGTGCCAGCAGCCCCAACGAGAAAAACATTCAGTACTTC
V: TRBV30; size: once; D: NA; J: TRBJ1-1; CDR3: CAWGRVTEAFF; DNA: TGTGCCTGGGGCAGGGTGACTGAAGCTTTCTTT
V: TRBV7-9; size: NA; D: NA; J: TRBJ2-5; CDR3: CASSPGRAQYF; DNA: TGTGCCAGCAGCCCCGGCCGGGCCCAGTACTTC
V: TRBV10-1; size: NA; D: NA; J: TRBJ2-4; CDR3: CARDSGGGDF; DNA: TGCGCCAGAGATAGCGGAGGTGGGGACTTC
V: TRBV7-9; size: NA; D: NA; J: TRBJ1-2; CDR3: CASSLIGDYGYTF; DNA: TGTGCCAGCAGCCTAATCGGAGACTATGGCTACACCTTC
V: TRBV19; size: NA; D: TRBD2; J: TRBJ2-2; CDR3: CASSKGLAGGPGELFF; DNA: TGTGCCAGTAGTAAGGGACTAGCGGGAGGGCCCGGGGAGCTGTTTTTT
V: TRBV7-9; size: NA; D: TRBD1; J: TRBJ2-1; CDR3: CASSFYSDRERYNEQFF; DNA: TGTGCCAGCAGCTTCTACTCGGACAGGGAACGTTACAATGAGCAGTTCTTC
V: TRBV9; size: NA; D: NA; J: TRBJ2-6; CDR3: CASSVVGARGANVLTF; DNA: TGTGCCAGCAGCGTAGTGGGGGCGAGGGGGGCCAACGTCCTGACTTTC
V: TRBV6-5; size: NA; D: TRBD2; J: TRBJ2-1; CDR3: CASSAGALRYNEQFF; DNA: TGTGCCAGCAGTGCGGGAGCGCTAAGATACAATGAGCAGTTCTTC
V: TRBV12-5; size: NA; D: TRBD2; J: TRBJ2-1; CDR3: CASGLAPAGGTSYNEQFF; DNA: TGTGCTAGTGGTTTGGCCCCGGCGGGAGGAACCTCCTACAATGAGCAGTTCTTC
V: TRBV27; size: NA; D: NA; J: TRBJ1-1; CDR3: CASRGLMTAMNTEAFF; DNA: TGTGCCAGCCGAGGCTTGATGACGGCCATGAACACTGAAGCTTTCTTT
V: TRBV7-8; size: NA; D: TRBD2; J: TRBJ2-1; CDR3: CASSLAAGEFNEQFF; DNA: TGTGCCAGCAGCTTAGCGGCGGGAGAATTCAATGAGCAGTTCTTC
V: TRBV28; size: NA; D: NA; J: TRBJ1-3; CDR3: CASIGGNTIYF; DNA: TGTGCCTCCATCGGGGGAAACACCATATATTTT
V: TRBV9; size: NA; D: TRBD2; J: TRBJ2-1; CDR3: CASSISGTSYNEQFF; DNA: TGTGCCAGCAGCATTTCCGGGACTAGCTACAATGAGCAGTTCTTC
V: TRBV2; size: NA; D: NA; J: TRBJ2-2; CDR3: CASGILLSVGEPFF; DNA: TGTGCCAGCGGGATCTTGCTGTCCGTCGGGGAGCCGTTTTTT
V: TRBV6-4; size: few; D: TRBD2; J: TRBJ2-3; CDR3: CASSQRGATDTQYF; DNA: TGTGCCAGCAGTCAGCGGGGGGCCACAGATACGCAGTATTTT
V: TRBV28; size: few; D: NA; J: TRBJ1-2; CDR3: CASSFGGIGYGYTF; DNA: TGTGCCAGCAGTTTCGGGGGAATCGGCTATGGCTACACCTTC
V: TRBV7-2; size: few; D: NA; J: TRBJ2-7; CDR3: CASSLGYYEQYF; DNA: TGTGCCAGCAGCTTAGGTTACTACGAGCAGTACTTC